The 26 T cell receptor beta chains below all came from one sample that was sequenced in a study of human T cells and chemical hapten exposure. From the RACE reads, TCRdb called clonotypes with MiXCR, one entry per CDR3 protein. This table has around 100,000 distinct CDR3 sequences, under 14% appearing once. The time point here: pre-sensitization, week 0. Treatment indicated: therapeutic diphenylcyclopropenone sensitization with weekly scalp DPC. The sequenced sample was whole blood, obtained in connection with sensitization to the hapten diphenylcyclopropenone (DPC). These receptor sequences come from a woman aged 60-70 years with alopecia areata. Some clones in this sample may be carry-over from other donors' samples.

This clonotype was seen more than once but under ten times. J is TRBJ1-1 and V is TRBV5-1, with 9 bases that match TRBD1. Germline CDR1 and CDR2: SGHRS and YFSETQ. The CDR3 runs to 13 residues. With 4 bases clipped from V and 5 bases from J, the junction kept 3 bases outside the gene matches. For the CDR3, the DNA is TGCGCCAGCAGCATACAGGGGGCAACTGAAGCTTTCTTT. Translated, it gives CASSIQGATEAFF.

CDR3: CASSLDTGSTGELFF. The DNA for the CDR3 is TGTGCCAGCAGCTTAGATACAGGGAGCACCGGGGAGCTGTTTTTT. The chain combines TRBV7-6 with TRBJ2-2; possible D gene TRBD1, 6 bases. The CDR3 has 15 residues. Germline loops: CDR1 SGHVS, CDR2 FNYEAQ. V shed 1 base and J shed 4 bases, with 10 bases lying between them. Filled out from reference TRBV7-6 and TRBJ2-2, the complete variable domain reads GAGVSQSPRYKVTKRGQDVALRCDPISGHVSLYWYRQALGQGPEFLTYFNYEAQQDKSGLPNDRFSAERPEGSISTLTIQRTEQRDSAMYRCASSLDTGSTGELFFGEGSRLTVL.

This clonotype was seen at least ten times. This chain joins TRBV19 and TRBJ2-3; a possible D gene is TRBD1 (6 bases). Germline CDR1 is LNHDA and CDR2 is SQIVND (reference sequence). The CDR3 totals 15 residues. V lost 5 bases and J 6 bases, leaving 18 bases between the germline ends. The CDR3 protein is CASSWSWGLGDTQYF. CDR3 DNA sequence: TGTGCCAGTAGTTGGTCGTGGGGGCTAGGGGATACGCAGTATTTT.

At least ten counts were recorded for this clonotype. This chain uses TRBV29-1 with TRBJ2-1, with 15 bases aligning to TRBD2. Germline CDR1 SQVTM, CDR2 ANQGSEA. Trimming cost V 7 bases and J 14 bases; bases outside gene matches: 12. The CDR3 spans 14 residues. The CDR3 reads CSGSGTSGGTSEFF. The CDR3 region has the DNA TGCAGCGGCTCCGGGACTAGCGGGGGGACATCGGAGTTCTTC.

V and J are TRBV7-3 and TRBJ2-7, with D uncertain. Germline V gene data show CDR1 as SGHTA and CDR2 as FQGTGA. This CDR3 has 13 amino acids. V shed 6 bases and J shed 2 bases, with 11 bases lying between them. In DNA, the CDR3 is TGTGCCAGCAGACCCCACTTGACCTACGAGCAGTACTTC. Protein sequence: CASRPHLTYEQYF.

In its sample, this clonotype was seen many times. This sequence joins TRBV5-1 and TRBJ1-2; 7 bases align to TRBD1. CDR3 length: 13 amino acids. V lost 9 bases, J lost 4 bases, and 9 bases stayed unmatched. Germline CDR1 SGHRS, CDR2 YFSETQ. The CDR3 DNA reads as TGCGCCACCAAGAGACAGGGCATCTATGGCTACACCTTC. The encoded protein is CATKRQGIYGYTF.

This clonotype has at least ten counts. The chain couples TRBV11-1 to TRBJ2-5, with D perhaps matching TRBD2 (6 bases). CDR3 length: 14 amino acids. The germline gives CDR1 SGHAT, CDR2 FQDESV (reference sequence). V lost 5 bases and J lost 5, with 15 bases in between. CDR3: CASSRGGVVETQYF. In DNA form, the CDR3 reads TGTGCCAGCAGCCGAGGAGGGGTCGTTGAGACCCAGTACTTC.

This clonotype was counted many times. This chain links TRBV9 with TRBJ2-3, with 8 positions matching TRBD1. This CDR3 comprises 15 residues. The germline CDR1 and CDR2 sequences are SGDLS and YYNGEE. The trim removed 4 bases at V and 2 bases at J, leaving 6 bases unmatched. The CDR3: CASSPRQGNTDTQYF. In DNA, the CDR3 is TGTGCCAGCAGCCCAAGACAGGGGAACACAGATACGCAGTATTTT.

To note about this clonotype: A read error may be the cause here, since a much bigger clone is one base away. A read error is likely, as this CDR3 ends without the conserved phenylalanine or tryptophan. V and J are TRBV10-3 and TRBJ1-6; 9 bases line up with TRBD1. The V gene's germline CDR1 is ENHRY and CDR2 SYGVKD. V lost 5 bases and J lost 4; bases outside the gene matches: 9. The CDR3 runs 17 residues. Here the CDR3 reads CAISSSVTGGYNSPLHL. CDR3 sequence (DNA): TGTGCCATCAGTTCCAGTGTGACAGGGGGTTATAATTCACCCCTCCACTTG.

The chain combines TRBV29-1 with TRBJ1-1, with TRBD1 as a possible D gene (5 bases). The CDR3 extends over 10 amino acids. Germline-derived CDR1 and CDR2 are SQVTM and ANQGSEA. V gave up 6 bases and J gave up 5 bases, with 7 bases separating them. The CDR3, as DNA: TGCAGCGTACGGGGGACTGAAGCTTTCTTT. This codes for CSVRGTEAFF.

In its sample, this clonotype was seen many times. The CDR3 loop is CAISDNRVAHTGYEQYF. Written as DNA, the CDR3 is TGTGCCATCAGTGACAATAGAGTAGCTCATACAGGCTACGAGCAGTACTTC. The V gene is TRBV10-3, the J gene TRBJ2-7; possibly TRBD1 for D (5 bases). Per germline, CDR1 ENHRY and CDR2 SYGVKD. The CDR3 runs 17 residues. Trimming removed 3 bases at V and 3 bases at J, with 21 bases between.

The V gene is TRBV11-2, the J gene TRBJ1-1; a possible D gene is TRBD1 (6 bases). V was shortened by 4 bases and J by 8 bases, with 14 bases between the two germline ends. Germline V lookup: CDR1 SGHAT, CDR2 FQNNGV. The CDR3 extends over 13 amino acids. The DNA of the CDR3 is TGTGCCAGCAGCTCGTTTGGGGGCTCCGAAGCTTTCTTT. Translation: CASSSFGGSEAFF.

The rearrangement uses TRBV10-3 and TRBJ2-5, with TRBD2 identical over 10 bases. Unmatched junction bases numbered 10, after V lost 4 bases and J lost 5 bases. Germline loops: CDR1 ENHRY, CDR2 SYGVKD. The CDR3 is 16 residues long. The CDR3 is CAISVGAGGPAETQYF. The CDR3 nucleotides read TGTGCCATCAGTGTTGGAGCGGGGGGGCCGGCGGAGACCCAGTACTTC.

The table lists this clonotype with a few counts. V gene TRBV20-1 combines with J gene TRBJ1-6; TRBD1 matches at 11 bases. This CDR3 has 14 amino acids. The germline gives CDR1 DFQATT, CDR2 SNEGSKA (reference sequence). The ends lost 3 bases at V and 7 bases at J; junction bases unmatched: 2. The CDR3 loop reads CSASRDRGNSPLHF. The CDR3 DNA reads as TGCAGTGCTAGCAGGGACAGGGGGAATTCACCCCTCCACTTT.

This rearrangement joins TRBV5-1 to TRBJ2-1; weak D call: TRBD1 (6 bases). V gave up 0 bases and J gave up 12 bases, with 16 bases separating them. CDR1 and CDR2 (germline): SGHRS, YFSETQ. The CDR3 length is 14 residues. The CDR3 loop is CASSLARGAIGQFF. The CDR3 nucleotides read TGCGCCAGCAGCTTGGCCAGGGGCGCAATCGGGCAGTTCTTC.

This clonotype was picked up a small number of times. V is TRBV27 and J is TRBJ1-5; D call uncertain. With 2 bases removed from V and 9 bases from J, the gap between germline ends came to 14 bases. Germline V gene lookup returns CDR1 MNHEY and CDR2 SMNVEV (reference sequence). The CDR3 loop spans 14 amino acids. CDR3 coding DNA: TGTGCCAGCAGTTTAATGGGTTCGACCGGGCCCCAGCATTTT. This codes for CASSLMGSTGPQHF.

This clonotype was recorded a few times. The rearrangement links TRBV9 to TRBJ1-2; D is perhaps TRBD1 (5 bases). V lost 7 bases to trimming and J lost 9 bases, with 19 bases between them. Germline CDR1 reads SGDLS; CDR2 reads YYNGEE. The CDR3 is 13 residues long. The CDR3 loop reads CASATGTAERYTF. DNA for the CDR3: TGTGCCAGCGCAACCGGGACGGCAGAGCGCTACACCTTC.

This chain uses TRBV11-2 with TRBJ2-3; weak D call: TRBD2 (5 bases). Germline V gene data show CDR1 as SGHAT and CDR2 as FQNNGV. V was clipped by 5 bases and J by 8 bases, with 8 bases between them. The CDR3 is 11 residues long. Here the CDR3 DNA reads TGTGCCAGCAGCGTCGGAGGTACGCAGTATTTT. Amino acid sequence: CASSVGGTQYF. The entire variable domain, with the rest obtained from reference TRBV11-2 and TRBJ2-3, is as follows: EAGVAQSPRYKIIEKRQSVAFWCNPISGHATLYWYQQILGQGPKLLIQFQNNGVVDDSQLPKDRFSAERLKGVDSTLKIQPAKLEDSAVYLCASSVGGTQYFGPGTRLTVL.

This chain connects TRBV4-1 to TRBJ2-2; 8 positions match TRBD2. The junction had 7 bases not matched to a gene; V was cut back by 2 bases and J by 2 bases. The CDR3 has 17 residues. The germline gives CDR1 MGHRA, CDR2 YSYEKL. For the CDR3, the DNA is TGCGCCAGCAGCCAACGAAGAGCGGGGGCCAACACCGGGGAGCTGTTTTTT. Its translation is CASSQRRAGANTGELFF.

The chain employs TRBV5-1 and TRBJ1-1; TRBD1 might be the D (5 bases). Trimming stripped 5 bases from V and 5 bases from J, with 13 bases between. Germline CDR1 reads SGHRS; CDR2 reads YFSETQ. The CDR3 is made up of 13 amino acids. The CDR3 nucleotides read TGCGCCAGCAGTACAGGAGGTAAGACTGAAGCTTTCTTT. Amino acid sequence: CASSTGGKTEAFF.

This rearrangement joins TRBV2 to TRBJ2-1; 8 bases are a match to TRBD1. J was trimmed by 5 bases and V by 4 bases; bases with no gene match: 7. Germline loops: CDR1 SNHLY, CDR2 FYNNEI. The CDR3 extends over 15 amino acids. CDR3 in DNA: TGTGCCAGCAGTGGGCGGACAGGGTTAAACAATGAGCAGTTCTTC. This gives the protein CASSGRTGLNNEQFF.

This clonotype occurred many times. The chain employs TRBV2 and TRBJ1-5; 7 bases match TRBD1. The CDR3 consists of 13 residues. Per germline, CDR1 SNHLY and CDR2 FYNNEI. The V segment lost 11 bases and the J segment 7 bases; nucleotides outside the gene matches: 11. CDR3 residues: CAGNRDSGQPQHF. The CDR3 region has the DNA TGTGCCGGAAACCGGGACAGTGGGCAGCCCCAGCATTTT.

This rearrangement joins TRBV28 to TRBJ2-4; 7 nucleotides match TRBD2. V trimming: 8 bases; J trimming: 5 bases; junction bases outside the gene matches: 9. The germline gives CDR1 MDHEN, CDR2 SYDVKM. The length of the CDR3 is 14 residues. CDR3 residues: CASGRDGAQNIQYF. The DNA for the CDR3 is TGTGCCAGCGGGAGGGATGGGGCCCAAAACATTCAGTACTTC.

This clonotype showed up many times. The chain uses TRBV5-1 and TRBJ2-5; no reliable D call. CDR3 length: 12 residues. V shed 0 bases and J shed 2 bases, with 2 bases lying between them. CDR1 and CDR2 (germline): SGHRS, YFSETQ. CDR3 in amino acids: CASSLDQETQYF. The CDR3 region has the DNA TGCGCCAGCAGCTTGGATCAAGAGACCCAGTACTTC.

In its sample, this clonotype was seen many times. A read error may produce the germline difference seen at one junction end. The chain couples TRBV20-1 to TRBJ2-2, with TRBD1 matching 8 bases. The CDR3 totals 14 residues. Germline CDR1 DFQATT, CDR2 SNEGSKA (reference sequence). The CDR3, as DNA: TGCAGGGCTACGGACAGGGCGAACACCGGGGAGCTGTTTTTT. As protein: CRATDRANTGELFF.

There are a few counts of this clonotype. V gene TRBV27 combines with J gene TRBJ2-1; a weak D match, TRBD2 (5 bases). In germline, CDR1 is MNHEY, CDR2 SMNVEV (reference sequence). The V and J ends lost 0 bases and 8 bases respectively, with 11 bases between them. This CDR3 has 14 amino acids. Here the CDR3 DNA reads TGTGCCAGCAGTTTATCGCGGCTAGCTGATGAGCAGTTCTTC. This sequence encodes CASSLSRLADEQFF.